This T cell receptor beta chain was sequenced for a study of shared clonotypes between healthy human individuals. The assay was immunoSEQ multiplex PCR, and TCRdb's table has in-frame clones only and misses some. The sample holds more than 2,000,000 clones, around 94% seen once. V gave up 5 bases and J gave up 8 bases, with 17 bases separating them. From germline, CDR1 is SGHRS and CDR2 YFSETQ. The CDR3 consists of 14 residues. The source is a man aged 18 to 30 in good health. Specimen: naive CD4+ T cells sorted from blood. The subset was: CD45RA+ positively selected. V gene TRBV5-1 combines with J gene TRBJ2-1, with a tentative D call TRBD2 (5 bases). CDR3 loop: CASRSAGADDEQFF. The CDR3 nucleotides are TGCGCCAGCAGGTCCGCCGGAGCGGACGATGAGCAGTTCTTC.